The 10 T cell receptor beta chains below all came from one sample that was sequenced in a study of T cell repertoires in cytomegalovirus infection. TCRdb used MiXCR to reprocess the reads, holding one entry per CDR3 protein. The table has about a million distinct CDR3 sequences, about a third seen once; the top ten hold over 12%. These TCRs are of unknown antigen specificity. Sample: cultured CD8+ T cells from PBMCs, taken from culture after CMV antigen stimulation. These receptors all stem from a human donor in good health (CMV status not recorded). Some clones in this sample may be carry-over from other donors' samples.

This clonotype was picked up one time. DNA for the CDR3: TGTGCCAGCACCCCGGGACTAGTGGGGGGAGTAAACACCGGGGAGCTGTTTTTT. Amino acids: CASTPGLVGGVNTGELFF. The gene calls are TRBV6-1 and TRBJ2-2, with 8 bases that match TRBD2. CDR1 and CDR2 (germline): MNHNS, SASEGT. The CDR3 is 18 residues long. Germline trimming cut 7 bases from V and 2 bases from J; bases unmatched to any gene: 15.

This clonotype was detected many times. V gene TRBV7-8 combines with J gene TRBJ1-1; 7 bases fit TRBD1. Germline CDR1 reads SGHVS; CDR2 reads FQNEAQ. The CDR3 sequence is 14 residues long. The junction had 5 bases not matched to a gene; V was cut back by 6 bases and J by 1 base. In DNA form, the CDR3 reads TGTGCCAGCAGGCCCCGGGACAGGAACACTGAAGCTTTCTTT. Protein sequence: CASRPRDRNTEAFF.

In its sample, this clonotype was seen a few times. The J gene is TRBJ2-1, the V gene TRBV15; 12 nucleotides agree with TRBD1. The V and J ends lost 0 bases and 7 bases, in that order; junction bases with no gene match: 13. The CDR3 contains 19 residues. Germline CDR1 reads LNHNV; CDR2 reads YYDKDF (reference sequence). The CDR3 loop reads CATSRDSPKGTGGRNEQFF. DNA of the CDR3: TGTGCCACCAGCAGAGATTCACCGAAGGGGACAGGGGGCAGGAATGAGCAGTTCTTC.

DNA for the CDR3: TGTGCCAGCAGTGAAGAGGGGACAGGGTCTTCTTATGGCTACACCTTC. It yields the protein CASSEEGTGSSYGYTF. The chain employs TRBV6-1 and TRBJ1-2; 9 positions agree with TRBD1. This CDR3 contains 16 residues. Germline CDR1 reads MNHNS; CDR2 reads SASEGT. Losses at the gene ends were 1 base for V and 5 bases for J; bases not matched to a gene: 8.

This clonotype was recorded a few times. V usage is TRBV7-9 and J usage is TRBJ2-2; no definite D call. Germline V gene sequence: CDR1 SEHNR, CDR2 FQNEAQ (reference sequence). This CDR3 has 15 amino acids. V lost 0 bases and J 4 bases, leaving 9 bases between the germline ends. For the CDR3, the DNA is TGTGCCAGCAGCTTAGCTGGCCTAGGCACCGGGGAGCTGTTTTTT. Translated: CASSLAGLGTGELFF.

A single count supports this clonotype. A read error may be the cause here, since a much bigger clone is one base away. The chain's CDR3 is CASSYGRDRTYNEQFF. CDR3 sequence (DNA): TGTGCCAGCAGCTACGGCCGGGACAGGACATACAATGAGCAGTTCTTC. The rearrangement joins TRBV7-3 to TRBJ2-1; 8 bases are shared with TRBD1. The CDR3 contains 16 residues. V gave up 4 bases and J gave up 4 bases; unmatched junction bases: 9. CDR1 is SGHTA, CDR2 FQGTGA, per germline.

The chain is built from TRBV6-2 or TRBV6-3 and TRBJ1-1; D remains ambiguous. Trimming removed 0 bases from V and 14 bases from J, with 13 bases in between. CDR3 length: 12 residues. CDR1 is MNHEY, CDR2 SVGEGT, per germline. The DNA for the CDR3 is TGTGCCAGCAGTTACTCGCCAGGCCCCGGGTTCTTT. Protein: CASSYSPGPGFF.

The chain is built from TRBV3-1 and TRBJ1-2, with D possibly TRBD1 on 6 matching bases. The CDR3 length is 14 residues. In germline, CDR1 is LGHDT, CDR2 YNNKEL (reference sequence). Trimming took off 3 bases at V and 11 bases at J, with 19 bases between the two ends. CDR3 residues: CASSQATGSPFYTF. CDR3 DNA: TGTGCCAGCAGCCAGGCGACAGGTTCCCCTTTTTACACCTTC.

The J gene is TRBJ2-7, the V gene TRBV27, with TRBD2 identical over 8 bases. J gave up 2 bases and V 7 bases, and 7 bases lay outside the gene matches. This CDR3 contains 14 residues. Germline V gives CDR1 MNHEY, CDR2 SMNVEV (reference sequence). DNA of the CDR3: TGTGCCAGCACCGCCGGGGGGGGCGCCTACGAGCAGTACTTC. This gives the protein CASTAGGGAYEQYF.

This clonotype was detected a few times. The CDR3 nucleotides are TGTGCCACCAGTGACTCCACCCAATTGGGACAGGGAAATCAGCCCCAGCATTTT. Its protein product is CATSDSTQLGQGNQPQHF. The chain employs TRBV24-1 and TRBJ1-5; 9 bases match TRBD1. The germline gives CDR1 KGHDR, CDR2 SFDVKD. This CDR3 has 18 residues. Trimming cost V 4 bases and J 4 bases; bases outside gene matches: 13.